This T cell receptor beta chain emerged from a study of PD-1 blockade in classical Hodgkin lymphoma. The study's findings and limits: For complete responders, baseline diversity was comparable to that of newly diagnosed patients. By C4D1 there was a significant rise in CD4+ TCR diversity but not in CD8+ TCR diversity. Nivolumab initiation under 1 year post-ASCT meant exclusion. Reasons behind the repertoire differences stay unclear, perhaps disease activity or earlier therapy.

Described time point: cycle 4 day 1 (C4D1), after more than five weeks of nivolumab. All patients experienced relapse after autologous stem cell transplantation, and brentuximab vedotin exposure was variable. Sequencing was performed with immunoSEQ multiplex PCR; in TCRdb, only in-frame clones are kept and a portion is missing. The data hold some 96,000 clones, with 85% to 95% observed a single time. V dropped 0 bases and J dropped 5 bases, with 7 bases sitting between them. Germline assignment: CDR1 SGDLS and CDR2 YYNGEE. The CDR3 length is 13 residues. As regards this clone: Its antigen is not known.

The sequencing here drew on peripheral blood mononuclear cells (PBMCs), taken before the fourth cycle of nivolumab. V gene TRBV9 combines with J gene TRBJ2-3, with no clear D. This TCR derives from a human donor with classical Hodgkin lymphoma. This chain's CDR3 is CASSVGPGDTQYF. CDR3 in DNA: TGTGCCAGCAGCGTAGGCCCCGGAGATACGCAGTATTTT.